This T cell receptor beta chain originates from a study of Ad26.COV2.S vaccination and SARS-CoV-2 variants (dated by TCRdb to the early 2020s). Regarding the study in general: Vaccine-arm donors were drawn from COV1001, a multicentre, randomized, double-blind, placebo-controlled phase I-IIa trial of Ad26.COV2.S in healthy adults. Ad26.COV2.S was given intramuscularly at 5x10^10 or 1x10^11 viral particles, as a single shot or as two shots 56 days apart. TCRbeta repertoire sequencing was used to assess the specificity and breadth of SARS-CoV-2-reactive T cell receptors after Ad26.COV2.S vaccination. A total of some 30 samples were included in the TCR-sequenced set, comprising some 20 Ad26.COV2.S vaccine recipients, 5 placebo recipients and 8 SARS-CoV-2 convalescent individuals. Trial participants were randomized into five groups of five: low-dose or high-dose Ad26.COV2.S given once or twice, or placebo on both occasions. Investigators remained blinded to trial group allocation during experiments and outcome assessment. Overall results and qualifications from the work: Spike-specific TCR breadth was higher in Ad26.COV2.S recipients than in placebo recipients (P = 0.0014). Vaccine and placebo recipients had similar non-spike TCR breadth, a finding consistent with the vaccine containing only spike. The authors noted that total T cell responses may have been underestimated by the TCR breadth and depth analyses. The study was not powered to compare responses between vaccine doses or regimens. Substantial breadth of spike-specific CD8+ and CD4+ T cell responses was reported after vaccination.

The treatment or condition label here, explained by the study, means: about 20 received Ad26.COV2.S at low or high dose, single or two shots; five or six received placebo; per-sample allocation not given. Repertoires of vaccine and placebo recipients were sequenced from samples taken on day 63 after the first injection. Cohort 1b enrolled about two dozen adults aged 18-55 years at a single site in Boston, USA, between 29 July and 7 August 2020. As a vaccine, Ad26.COV2.S was a replication-incompetent adenovirus type 26 vector that expressed a prefusion-stabilized SARS-CoV-2 spike protein derived from the original Wuhan strain. About this clone itself: The target of this receptor is not known. Qualities for individual bases were not recorded, and no much larger clone is one base off.

From its cysteine to its phenylalanine, the CDR3 spans 14 amino acids. Left in the record is the CDR3 DNA by itself, 42 bases read in frame from the first base. The junction shows trimming of 5 bases on V and 0 bases on J, plus 9 bases between the germline ends. CDR1 and CDR2 (LNHDA, SQIVND) derive from the germline V gene (reference sequence). The immunoSEQ Assay was the method used to sequence TCRbeta CDR3 regions. After extraction, genomic DNA underwent amplification by bias-controlled multiplex PCR, followed by high-throughput sequencing. As for the authors' bioinformatics: To quantify the absolute abundance of every unique TCRbeta CDR3 region, sequences were collapsed and filtered. T cell fraction was estimated by normalization of TCRbeta template counts to usable DNA, with usable DNA being measured through amplification of reference genes present in all nucleated cells. Repertoire TCRs were annotated as SARS-CoV-2-specific when V gene, CDR3 amino acid sequence and J gene were exactly matched to a known reactive TCR set. MIRA supplied the reference SARS-CoV-2 TCR set, which was filtered for enrichment in COVID-19-positive ImmuneCODE repertoires so that public or cross-reactive TCRs were removed. Drawing on the MIRA antigens, annotated TCRs were analysed further at the level of specific ORF or position within ORF. Depth was the summed frequency of annotated unique rearrangements, while breadth was defined as annotated unique rearrangements over total unique productive rearrangements. Group comparisons of TCR breadth used two-sided Wilcoxon rank-sum tests. TCRdb obtained this table from immuneACCESS and retained in-frame rearrangements with V and J assigned. These tables miss some clones; where compared with another copy, unresolved V genes account for less than half of the shortfall, and the remainder is unexplained. V and J calls and clone size follow that table, whereas D and trimming were derived from the DNA. This sample gives about 320,000 clones in total; about nine tenths of them show up just once. Around 5% of the sample lies in the top ten.

The clonotype originates from a person aged 18 to 65 who received the Ad26.COV2.S COVID-19 vaccine or a placebo. This material consisted of peripheral blood, taken in a trial of Ad26.COV2.S vaccine versus placebo. In this chain, TRBV19 is recombined with TRBJ2-3; TRBD1 might be the D gene, on 5 matching bases. CDR3 sequence: CASSGAGSTDTQYF. The DNA sequence reads TGTGCCAGTAGTGGGGCCGGAAGCACAGATACGCAGTATTTT. The entire variable domain, with the stretches around the CDR3 drawn from the reference TRBV19 and TRBJ2-3 proteins, is DGGITQSPKYLFRKEGQNVTLSCEQNLNHDAMYWYRQDPGQGLRLIYYSQIVNDFQKGDIAEGYSVSREKKESFPLTVTSAQKNPTAFYLCASSGAGSTDTQYFGPGTRLTVL.